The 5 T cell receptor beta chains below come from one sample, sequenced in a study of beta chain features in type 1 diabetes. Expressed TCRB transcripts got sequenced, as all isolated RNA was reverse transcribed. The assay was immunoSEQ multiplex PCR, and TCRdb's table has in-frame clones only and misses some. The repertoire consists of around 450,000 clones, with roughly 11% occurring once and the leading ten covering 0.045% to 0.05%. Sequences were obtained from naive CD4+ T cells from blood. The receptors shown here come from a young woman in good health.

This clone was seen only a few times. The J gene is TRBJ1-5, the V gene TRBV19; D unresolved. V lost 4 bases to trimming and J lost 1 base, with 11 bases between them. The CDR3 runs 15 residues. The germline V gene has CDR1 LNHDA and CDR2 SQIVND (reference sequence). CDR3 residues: CASSNIRQSNQPQHF. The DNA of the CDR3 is TGTGCCAGTAGTAATATAAGGCAGAGCAATCAGCCCCAGCATTTT.

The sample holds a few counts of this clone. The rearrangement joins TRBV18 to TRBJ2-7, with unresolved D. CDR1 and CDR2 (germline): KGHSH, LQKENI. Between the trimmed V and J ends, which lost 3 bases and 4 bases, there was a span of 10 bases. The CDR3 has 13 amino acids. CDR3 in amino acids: CASSPGREYEQYF. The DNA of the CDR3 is TGTGCCAGCTCACCCGGCCGAGAGTACGAGCAGTACTTC.

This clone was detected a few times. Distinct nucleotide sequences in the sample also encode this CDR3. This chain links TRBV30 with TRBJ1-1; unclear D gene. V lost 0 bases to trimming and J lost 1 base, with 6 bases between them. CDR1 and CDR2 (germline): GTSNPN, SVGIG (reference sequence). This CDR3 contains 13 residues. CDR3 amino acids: CAWSVLGNTEAFF. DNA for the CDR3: TGTGCCTGGAGTGTACTAGGGAACACTGAAGCTTTCTTT.

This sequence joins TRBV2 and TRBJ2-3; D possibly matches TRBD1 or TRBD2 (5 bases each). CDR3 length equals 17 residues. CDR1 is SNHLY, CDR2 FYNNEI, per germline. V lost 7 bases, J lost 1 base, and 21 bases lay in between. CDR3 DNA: TGTGCCAGCATAGGATGGGACCAAGATACTCGCACAGATACGCAGTATTTT. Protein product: CASIGWDQDTRTDTQYF.

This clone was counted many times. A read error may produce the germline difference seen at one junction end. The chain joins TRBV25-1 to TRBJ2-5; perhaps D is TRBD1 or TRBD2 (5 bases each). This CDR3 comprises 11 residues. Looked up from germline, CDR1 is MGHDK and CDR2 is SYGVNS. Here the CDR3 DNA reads TGTGCCAGCAGTAGGGACGTCATATGTCACTTC. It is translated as CASSRDVICHF.